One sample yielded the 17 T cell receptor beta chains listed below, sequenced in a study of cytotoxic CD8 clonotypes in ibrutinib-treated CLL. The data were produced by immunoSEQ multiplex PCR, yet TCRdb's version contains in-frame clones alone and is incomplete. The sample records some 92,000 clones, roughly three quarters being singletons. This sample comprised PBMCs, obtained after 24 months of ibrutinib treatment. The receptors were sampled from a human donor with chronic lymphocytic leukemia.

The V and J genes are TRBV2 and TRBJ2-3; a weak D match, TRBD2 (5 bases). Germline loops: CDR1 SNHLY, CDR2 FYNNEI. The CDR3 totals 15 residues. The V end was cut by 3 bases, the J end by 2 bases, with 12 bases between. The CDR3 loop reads CASSERATSTDTQYF. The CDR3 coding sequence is TGTGCCAGCAGTGAGCGGGCCACTTCCACAGATACGCAGTATTTT.

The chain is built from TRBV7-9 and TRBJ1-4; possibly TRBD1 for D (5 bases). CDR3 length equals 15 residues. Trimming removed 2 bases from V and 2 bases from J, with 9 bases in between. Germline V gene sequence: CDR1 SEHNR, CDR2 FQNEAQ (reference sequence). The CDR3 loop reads CASSLSEGTNEKLFF. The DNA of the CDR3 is TGTGCCAGCAGCTTAAGTGAGGGGACTAATGAAAAACTGTTTTTT.

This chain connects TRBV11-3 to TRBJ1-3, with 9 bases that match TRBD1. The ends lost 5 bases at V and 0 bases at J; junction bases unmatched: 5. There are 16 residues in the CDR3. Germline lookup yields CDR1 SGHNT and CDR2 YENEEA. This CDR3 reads CASSPGTGFSGNTIYF. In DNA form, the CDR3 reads TGTGCCAGCAGCCCCGGGACAGGGTTCTCTGGAAACACCATATATTTT.

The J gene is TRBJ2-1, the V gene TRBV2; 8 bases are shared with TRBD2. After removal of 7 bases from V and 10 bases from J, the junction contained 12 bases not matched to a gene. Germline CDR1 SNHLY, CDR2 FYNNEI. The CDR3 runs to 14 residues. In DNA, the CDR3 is TGTGCCAGCAAGCAAGCGGGAGTCTCAAGGGAGCAGTTCTTC. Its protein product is CASKQAGVSREQFF.

The CDR3 here is CASSQVGEKSDTQYF. CDR3 DNA sequence: TGTGCCAGCAGCCAAGTTGGGGAGAAATCAGATACGCAGTATTTT. The chain has TRBV4-2 and TRBJ2-3, with TRBD2 as a possible D gene (5 bases). Germline V gene sequence: CDR1 LGHNA, CDR2 YNFKEQ. Trimming removed 1 base from V and 4 bases from J, with 12 bases in between. The CDR3 spans 15 residues.

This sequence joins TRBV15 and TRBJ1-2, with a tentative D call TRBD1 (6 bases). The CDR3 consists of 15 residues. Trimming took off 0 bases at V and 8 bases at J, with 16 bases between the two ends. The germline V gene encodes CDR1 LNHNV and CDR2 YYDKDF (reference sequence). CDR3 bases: TGTGCCACCAGCAGAGATGTGGAGGGGGGTCTCGGCTACACCTTC. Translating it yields CATSRDVEGGLGYTF.

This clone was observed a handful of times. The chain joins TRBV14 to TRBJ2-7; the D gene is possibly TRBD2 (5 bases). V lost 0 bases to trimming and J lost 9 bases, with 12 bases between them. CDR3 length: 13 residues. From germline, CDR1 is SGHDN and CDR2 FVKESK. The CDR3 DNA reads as TGTGCCAGCAGCCAAGAAACGCAGAGCGGGCAGTACTTC. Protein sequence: CASSQETQSGQYF. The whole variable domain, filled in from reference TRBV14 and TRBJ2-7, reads EAGVTQFPSHSVIEKGQTVTLRCDPISGHDNLYWYRRVMGKEIKFLLHFVKESKQDESGMPNNRFLAERTGGTYSTLKVQPAELEDSGVYFCASSQETQSGQYFGPGTRLTVT.

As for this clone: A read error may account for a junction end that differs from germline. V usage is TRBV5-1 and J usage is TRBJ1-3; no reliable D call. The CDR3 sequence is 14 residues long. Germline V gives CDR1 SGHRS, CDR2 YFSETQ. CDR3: CASSLEWSGNTIYF. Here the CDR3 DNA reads TGTGCCAGCAGCTTAGAGTGGTCTGGAAACACCATATATTTT.

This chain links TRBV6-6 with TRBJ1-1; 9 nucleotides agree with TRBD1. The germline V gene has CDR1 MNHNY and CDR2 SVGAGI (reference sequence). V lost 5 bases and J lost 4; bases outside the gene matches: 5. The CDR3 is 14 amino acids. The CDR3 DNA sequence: TGTGCCAGCAGTGTGACAGGGGGTAGCACTGAAGCTTTCTTT. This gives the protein CASSVTGGSTEAFF.

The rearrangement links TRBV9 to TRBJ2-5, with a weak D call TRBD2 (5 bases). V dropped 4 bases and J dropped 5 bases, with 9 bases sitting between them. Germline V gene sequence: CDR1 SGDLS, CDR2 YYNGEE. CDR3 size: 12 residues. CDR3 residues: CASSSSRETQYF. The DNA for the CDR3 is TGTGCCAGCAGCTCTAGCCGGGAGACCCAGTACTTC.

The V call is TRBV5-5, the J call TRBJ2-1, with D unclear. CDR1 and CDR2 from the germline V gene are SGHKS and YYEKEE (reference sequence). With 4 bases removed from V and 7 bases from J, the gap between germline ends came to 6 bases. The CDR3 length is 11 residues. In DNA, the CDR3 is TGTGCCAGCAGCAAAACTAATGAGCAGTTCTTC. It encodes CASSKTNEQFF.

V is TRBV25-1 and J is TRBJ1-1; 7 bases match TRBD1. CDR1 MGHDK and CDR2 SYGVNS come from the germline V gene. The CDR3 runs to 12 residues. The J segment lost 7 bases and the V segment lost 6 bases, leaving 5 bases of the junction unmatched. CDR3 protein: CASRSGQDEAFF. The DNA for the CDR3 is TGTGCCAGCAGGTCTGGACAGGATGAAGCTTTCTTT.

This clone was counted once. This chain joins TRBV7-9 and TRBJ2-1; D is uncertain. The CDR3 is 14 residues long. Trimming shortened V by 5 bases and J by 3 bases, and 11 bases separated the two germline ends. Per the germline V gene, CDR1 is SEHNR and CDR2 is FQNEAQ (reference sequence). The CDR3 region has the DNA TGTGCCAGCAGCCACCCTATGGTCTACAATGAGCAGTTCTTC. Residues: CASSHPMVYNEQFF.

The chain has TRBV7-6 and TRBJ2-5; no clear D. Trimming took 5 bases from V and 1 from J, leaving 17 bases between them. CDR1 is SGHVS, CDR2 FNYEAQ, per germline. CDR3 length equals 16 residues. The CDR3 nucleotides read TGTGCCAGCAGCCCCCTCCCCTCAGGTGTCCAAGAGACCCAGTACTTC. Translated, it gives CASSPLPSGVQETQYF.

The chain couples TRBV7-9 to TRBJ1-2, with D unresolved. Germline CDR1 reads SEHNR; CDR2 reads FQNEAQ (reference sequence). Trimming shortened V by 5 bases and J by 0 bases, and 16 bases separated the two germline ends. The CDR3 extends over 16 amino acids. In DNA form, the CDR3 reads TGTGCCAGCAGCCAAGAGGGCACCGGAGCTAACTATGGCTACACCTTC. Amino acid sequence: CASSQEGTGANYGYTF.

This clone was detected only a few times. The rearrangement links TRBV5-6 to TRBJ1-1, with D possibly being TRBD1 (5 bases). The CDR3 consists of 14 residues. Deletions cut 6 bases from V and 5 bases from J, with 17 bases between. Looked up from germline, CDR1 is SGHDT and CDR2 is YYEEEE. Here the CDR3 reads CASTFGGSWTEAFF. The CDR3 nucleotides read TGTGCCAGCACCTTTGGGGGGAGTTGGACTGAAGCTTTCTTT.

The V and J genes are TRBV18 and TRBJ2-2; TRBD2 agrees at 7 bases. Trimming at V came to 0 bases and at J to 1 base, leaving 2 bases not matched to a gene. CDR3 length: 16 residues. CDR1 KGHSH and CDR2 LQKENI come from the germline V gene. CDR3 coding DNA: TGTGCCAGCTCACCACCGACTAGCAGGAACACCGGGGAGCTGTTTTTT. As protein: CASSPPTSRNTGELFF.